The 27 T cell receptor beta chains below come from one sample, sequenced in a study of blood T cell repertoires in COVID-19. Profiled with immunoSEQ multiplex PCR; TCRdb holds only in-frame clones, not every one. The sample comprises roughly 200,000 clones, about four fifths of which are singletons, and about 6.3% rests with the top ten. Specimen: peripheral blood. All receptors derive from a man aged 55 to 70 with acute or convalescent COVID-19.

The rearrangement joins TRBV5-1 to TRBJ1-2; D unresolved. Trimming removed 0 bases at V and 0 bases at J, with 9 bases between. This CDR3 has 15 amino acids. CDR1 SGHRS and CDR2 YFSETQ come from the germline V gene. This CDR3 reads CASSLVAAANYGYTF. CDR3 nucleotides: TGCGCCAGCAGCTTGGTCGCGGCAGCTAACTATGGCTACACCTTC.

The rearrangement joins TRBV3-1 (or the pseudogene TRBV3-2) to TRBJ2-1; TRBD2 agrees at 9 bases. This CDR3 region has 15 residues. V gave up 4 bases and J gave up 6 bases; unmatched junction bases: 7. CDR1 and CDR2 (germline): LGHDT, YNNKEL (reference sequence). Here the CDR3 reads CASSRPLAGVNEQFF. In nucleotides, the CDR3 is TGTGCCAGCAGCCGGCCACTAGCGGGTGTCAATGAGCAGTTCTTC.

This clone was detected once. The CDR3 DNA reads as TGTGCCAGCACCCCAGGGCCGGGACAGGGCTACGAGCAGTACTTC. This codes for CASTPGPGQGYEQYF. The rearrangement uses TRBV6-5 and TRBJ2-7, with 9 nucleotides matching TRBD1. The germline gives CDR1 MNHEY, CDR2 SVGAGI. V lost 7 bases and J lost 3; bases outside the gene matches: 10. The CDR3 has 15 residues.

The V call is TRBV7-8, the J call TRBJ1-2, with D possibly TRBD1 on 5 matching bases. In germline, CDR1 is SGHVS, CDR2 FQNEAQ. The CDR3 is 13 residues long. The ends were cut back, 5 bases at V and 4 bases at J, with 11 bases in the middle. CDR3 protein: CASSAGGVYGYTF. As DNA, the CDR3 is TGTGCCAGCAGCGCCGGGGGAGTCTATGGCTACACCTTC. Full variable domain (outside the CDR3, taken from reference TRBV7-8 and TRBJ1-2): GAGVSQSPRYKVAKRGQDVALRCDPISGHVSLFWYQQALGQGPEFLTYFQNEAQLDKSGLPSDRFFAERPEGSVSTLKIQRTQQEDSAVYLCASSAGGVYGYTFGSGTRLTVV.

J is TRBJ2-1 and V is TRBV7-2; 12 bases are shared with TRBD2. V lost 7 bases and J lost 2; bases outside the gene matches: 3. This CDR3 spans 15 amino acids. The germline CDR1 and CDR2 sequences are SGHTA and FQGNSA. The CDR3: CASTSGGATYNEQFF. Here the CDR3 DNA reads TGTGCCAGCACTAGCGGGGGGGCCACCTACAATGAGCAGTTCTTC.

V and J are TRBV6-6 and TRBJ1-4, with unresolved D. Germline V gives CDR1 MNHNY, CDR2 SVGAGI (reference sequence). The CDR3 totals 14 residues. Trimming removed 5 bases from V and 8 bases from J, with 15 bases in between. CDR3 protein: CASSPRGVREKLFF. CDR3 bases: TGTGCCAGCAGTCCCCGCGGGGTGCGAGAAAAACTGTTTTTT.

The chain has TRBV19 and TRBJ2-5, with D possibly matching TRBD1 (6 bases). Germline V lookup: CDR1 LNHDA, CDR2 SQIVND (reference sequence). This CDR3 is 14 amino acids long. Trimming removed 6 bases at V and 2 bases at J, with 13 bases between. The CDR3 spells CASRTDRMQETQYF. Written as DNA, the CDR3 is TGTGCCAGTAGGACGGACAGAATGCAAGAGACCCAGTACTTC.

The chain carries TRBV3-1 (or the pseudogene TRBV3-2) and TRBJ2-7, with a weak D call TRBD2 (6 bases). Germline V gives CDR1 LGHDT, CDR2 YNNKEL (reference sequence). The V end lost 4 bases, the J end lost 1 base, and 20 bases lay between the germline ends. The CDR3 is 17 amino acids. CDR3 bases: TGTGCCAGCAGCCCGACCCAATCGACTAGACTTTCCTACGAGCAGTACTTC. It translates to CASSPTQSTRLSYEQYF.

The chain uses TRBV10-3 and TRBJ1-1, with a tentative D call TRBD1 (5 bases). The germline CDR1 and CDR2 sequences are ENHRY and SYGVKD. V shed 11 bases and J shed 3 bases, with 13 bases lying between them. This CDR3 is built from 12 residues. This chain's CDR3 is CASSGGDTEAFF. The DNA for the CDR3 is TGTGCCTCCTCGGGGGGGGACACTGAAGCTTTCTTT.

The chain has TRBV9 and TRBJ2-1, with D uncertain. Germline V gene lookup returns CDR1 SGDLS and CDR2 YYNGEE. The V gene lost 0 bases and the J gene lost 1 base, with 11 bases spanning the gap. The CDR3 spans 16 residues. The CDR3 nucleotides are TGTGCCAGCAGCGTAGATCGGGTTGGGTCCTACAATGAGCAGTTCTTC. It yields the protein CASSVDRVGSYNEQFF.

The chain recombines TRBV6-5 with TRBJ1-2; TRBD1 agrees at 7 bases. V lost 5 bases, J lost 8 bases, and 11 bases stayed unmatched. The CDR3 spans 14 residues. Germline V gives CDR1 MNHEY, CDR2 SVGAGI. CDR3 DNA sequence: TGTGCCAGCAGTACAGGGACAGTTGGTTCCGGCTACACCTTC. It yields the protein CASSTGTVGSGYTF.

The chain is built from TRBV2 and TRBJ1-6, with a possible D match to TRBD1 (5 bases). Germline CDR1 is SNHLY and CDR2 is FYNNEI. The CDR3 consists of 14 residues. The V end was cut by 4 bases, the J end by 2 bases, with 6 bases between. The CDR3 coding sequence is TGTGCCAGCAGTGTGGACACCTATAATTCACCCCTCCACTTT. Translation gives CASSVDTYNSPLHF.

Only one count was recorded for this clone. The chain combines TRBV24-1 with TRBJ2-1; the D gene is possibly TRBD2 (7 bases). Trimming cost V 0 bases and J 8 bases, with 16 bases left between them. This CDR3 has 16 amino acids. Germline CDR1 reads KGHDR; CDR2 reads SFDVKD. CDR3 region: CATSDLRRGGRDEQFF. CDR3 nucleotide sequence: TGTGCCACCAGTGATTTGCGGAGGGGGGGTAGGGATGAGCAGTTCTTC.

This clone was found a few times. The chain has TRBV27 and TRBJ1-2, with D unclear. CDR3 length: 13 residues. The germline V gene encodes CDR1 MNHEY and CDR2 SMNVEV (reference sequence). Between the trimmed V and J ends, which lost 3 bases and 2 bases, there was a span of 7 bases. The CDR3 protein is CASSFPRNYGYTF. Here the CDR3 DNA reads TGTGCCAGCAGTTTCCCCAGGAACTATGGCTACACCTTC.

The chain joins TRBV5-1 to TRBJ2-6; 12 bases map to TRBD2. Germline-derived CDR1 and CDR2 are SGHRS and YFSETQ. V was pared by 0 bases and J by 2 bases, with 9 bases of the junction left unmatched. CDR3 length: 20 amino acids. The CDR3 sequence is CASSLDLTSGGVTGANVLTF. The CDR3 DNA follows: TGCGCCAGCAGCTTGGACCTGACTAGCGGGGGTGTAACTGGGGCCAACGTCCTGACTTTC.

CDR3 amino acids: CASSLGGSFATDTQYF. Here the CDR3 DNA reads TGTGCCAGCAGCCTAGGAGGGAGTTTTGCCACAGATACGCAGTATTTT. The chain is built from TRBV9 and TRBJ2-3; tentatively, D is TRBD2 (6 bases). Looked up from germline, CDR1 is SGDLS and CDR2 is YYNGEE. The CDR3 extends over 16 amino acids. Trimming stripped 4 bases from V and 2 bases from J, with 17 bases between.

The rearrangement joins TRBV6-5 to TRBJ2-5; a possible D gene is TRBD2 (5 bases). This CDR3 comprises 13 residues. Trimming stripped 3 bases from V and 6 bases from J, with 11 bases between. The germline gives CDR1 MNHEY, CDR2 SVGAGI. The CDR3, as DNA: TGTGCCAGCAGTTATGAGGGCCGAAAGACCCAGTACTTC. Its protein product is CASSYEGRKTQYF.

The chain links TRBV5-1 to TRBJ2-1, with 15 bases lining up with TRBD2. Germline CDR1 and CDR2: SGHRS and YFSETQ. V was clipped by 4 bases and J by 8 bases; unmatched bases: 7. This CDR3 is 16 amino acids long. CDR3 sequence: CASSVSGTSGRYEQFF. Here the CDR3 DNA reads TGCGCCAGCAGCGTGTCCGGGACTAGCGGGAGGTATGAGCAGTTCTTC.

The chain carries TRBV18 and TRBJ2-5; no clear D gene. The CDR3 runs to 12 residues. The germline gives CDR1 KGHSH, CDR2 LQKENI. Between the trimmed V and J ends, which lost 5 bases and 4 bases, there was a span of 8 bases. The CDR3 reads CASSRSGETQYF. For the CDR3, the DNA is TGTGCCAGCTCAAGGTCGGGAGAGACCCAGTACTTC.

As to this clone: At the DNA level, this CDR3 is encoded by other sequences in the same sample as well. The chain links TRBV6-5 to TRBJ2-7; D perhaps matches TRBD2 (7 bases). The CDR3 spans 13 residues. V lost 8 bases to trimming and J lost 5 bases, with 16 bases between them. Germline CDR1 is MNHEY and CDR2 is SVGAGI. The CDR3 loop reads CASGRGAGHEQYF. DNA for the CDR3: TGTGCCAGCGGACGGGGGGCGGGTCACGAGCAGTACTTC.

The V and J genes are TRBV25-1 and TRBJ1-1, with a tentative D call TRBD1 (5 bases). V was trimmed by 2 bases and J by 3 bases, leaving 7 bases between them. Germline V gives CDR1 MGHDK, CDR2 SYGVNS. This CDR3 contains 13 residues. The CDR3: CASSEVGDTEAFF. CDR3 coding DNA: TGTGCCAGCAGTGAAGTAGGGGACACTGAAGCTTTCTTT.

This chain links TRBV4-3 with TRBJ2-3, with a weak D call TRBD1 (6 bases). Trimming cost V 0 bases and J 8 bases, with 12 bases left between them. Germline V lookup: CDR1 LGHNA, CDR2 YSLEER. There are 14 residues in the CDR3. DNA for the CDR3: TGCGCCAGCAGCCAAGATCAGCAGGGGAGTACGCAGTATTTT. As protein: CASSQDQQGSTQYF.

This clone was found once. The chain combines TRBV6-5 with TRBJ1-1, with 7 bases fitting TRBD1. The CDR3 extends over 14 amino acids. V lost 7 bases, J lost 2 bases, and 7 bases stayed unmatched. Per the germline V gene, CDR1 is MNHEY and CDR2 is SVGAGI. DNA of the CDR3: TGTGCCAGCACCCGGAACAGGGGCAACACTGAAGCTTTCTTT. It encodes CASTRNRGNTEAFF.

CDR3 DNA: TGTGCCAGCAGCTTAGTAGGACTAGCGGGGAACGCAGATACGCAGTATTTT. Translated: CASSLVGLAGNADTQYF. The rearrangement links TRBV7-9 to TRBJ2-3; 12 bases fit TRBD2. This CDR3 region has 17 residues. Germline CDR1 and CDR2: SEHNR and FQNEAQ (reference sequence). Trimming cost V 1 base and J 4 bases; bases outside gene matches: 6.

The chain couples TRBV9 to TRBJ1-1; 12 bases align to TRBD1. CDR1 and CDR2 (germline): SGDLS, YYNGEE. The V and J ends lost 3 bases and 5 bases, in that order; junction bases with no gene match: 5. The CDR3 has 15 amino acids. The DNA for the CDR3 is TGTGCCAGCAGCGATGGGGACAGGGGGCGGACTGAAGCTTTCTTT. Its protein product is CASSDGDRGRTEAFF. The full variable domain, with the rest looked up from reference TRBV9 and TRBJ1-1, is DSGVTQTPKHLITATGQRVTLRCSPRSGDLSVYWYQQSLDQGLQFLIQYYNGEERAKGNILERFSAQQFPDLHSELNLSSLELGDSALYFCASSDGDRGRTEAFFGQGTRLTVV.

This clone was seen just once. The CDR3 region has the DNA TGTGCCAGCAGTGCATCAAGGACAGGGGGGAATCAGCCCCAGCATTTT. Translated, it gives CASSASRTGGNQPQHF. V usage is TRBV27 and J usage is TRBJ1-5; TRBD1 matches 10 bases. Germline CDR1 is MNHEY and CDR2 is SMNVEV (reference sequence). With 5 bases clipped from V and 4 bases from J, the junction kept 8 bases outside the gene matches. This CDR3 is 16 amino acids long.

The rearrangement uses TRBV11-1 and TRBJ2-7; D is uncertain. The CDR3 covers 15 residues. Germline-derived CDR1 and CDR2 are SGHAT and FQDESV (reference sequence). The V gene lost 1 base and the J gene lost 3 bases, with 13 bases spanning the gap. The CDR3 nucleotides are TGTGCCAGCAGCTTAGAGATTACCACTGGCTACGAGCAGTACTTC. Encoded protein: CASSLEITTGYEQYF.